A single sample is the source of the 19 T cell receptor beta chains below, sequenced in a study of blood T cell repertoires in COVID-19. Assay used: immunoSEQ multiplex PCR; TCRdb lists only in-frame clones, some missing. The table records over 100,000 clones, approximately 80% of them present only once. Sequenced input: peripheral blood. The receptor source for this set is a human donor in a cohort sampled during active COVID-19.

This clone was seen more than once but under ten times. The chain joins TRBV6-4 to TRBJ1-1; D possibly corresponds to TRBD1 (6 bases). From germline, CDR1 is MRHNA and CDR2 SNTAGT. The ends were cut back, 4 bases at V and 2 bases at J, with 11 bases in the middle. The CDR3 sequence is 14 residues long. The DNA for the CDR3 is TGTGCCAGCAGTGCCGGGACACCCAACACTGAAGCTTTCTTT. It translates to CASSAGTPNTEAFF.

CDR3 in amino acids: CASSLAGSTNEKLFF. DNA for the CDR3: TGTGCCAGCAGCTTAGCAGGGTCTACTAATGAAAAACTGTTTTTT. The V and J genes are TRBV11-2 and TRBJ1-4, with D maybe TRBD1 (5 bases). The CDR3 has 15 residues. Germline assignment: CDR1 SGHAT and CDR2 FQNNGV. Trimming took off 1 base at V and 2 bases at J, with 8 bases between the two ends. Full variable domain (rest looked up from reference TRBV11-2 and TRBJ1-4): EAGVAQSPRYKIIEKRQSVAFWCNPISGHATLYWYQQILGQGPKLLIQFQNNGVVDDSQLPKDRFSAERLKGVDSTLKIQPAKLEDSAVYLCASSLAGSTNEKLFFGSGTQLSVL.

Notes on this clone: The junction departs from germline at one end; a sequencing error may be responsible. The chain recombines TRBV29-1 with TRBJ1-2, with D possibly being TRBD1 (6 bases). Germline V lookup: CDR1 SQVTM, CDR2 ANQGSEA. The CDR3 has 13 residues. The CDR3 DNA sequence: TGCAGCCTTGACGGTAGGGGGTCCTATGGCTACACCTTC. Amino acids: CSLDGRGSYGYTF.

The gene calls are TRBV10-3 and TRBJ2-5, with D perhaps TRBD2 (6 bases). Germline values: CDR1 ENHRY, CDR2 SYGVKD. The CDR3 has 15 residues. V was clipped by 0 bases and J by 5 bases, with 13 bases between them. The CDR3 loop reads CAISESGGVVETQYF. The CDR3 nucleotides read TGTGCCATCAGTGAGTCAGGCGGGGTAGTGGAGACCCAGTACTTC.

The DNA of the CDR3 is TGTGCTCCGGGACAGGGGGTGGACGTGCATTCTCGGGGTGAAGCTTTCTTT. It translates to CAPGQGVDVHSRGEAFF. The rearrangement links TRBV30 to TRBJ1-1, with TRBD1 matching over 11 bases. CDR3 size: 17 residues. CDR1 and CDR2 from the germline V gene are GTSNPN and SVGIG (reference sequence).

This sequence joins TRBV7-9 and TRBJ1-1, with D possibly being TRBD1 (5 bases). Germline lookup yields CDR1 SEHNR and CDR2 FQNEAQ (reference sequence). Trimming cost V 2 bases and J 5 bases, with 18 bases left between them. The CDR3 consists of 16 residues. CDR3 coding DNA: TGTGCCAGCAGCTTATTCCTCGGGGGGGAAAATACTGAAGCTTTCTTT. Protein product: CASSLFLGGENTEAFF.

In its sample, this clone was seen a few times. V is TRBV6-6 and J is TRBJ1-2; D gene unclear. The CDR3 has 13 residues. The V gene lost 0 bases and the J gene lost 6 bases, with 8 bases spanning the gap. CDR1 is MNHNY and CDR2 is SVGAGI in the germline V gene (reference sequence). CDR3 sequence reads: CASSYSSIHGYTF. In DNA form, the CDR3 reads TGTGCCAGCAGTTACTCCAGTATTCATGGCTACACCTTC.

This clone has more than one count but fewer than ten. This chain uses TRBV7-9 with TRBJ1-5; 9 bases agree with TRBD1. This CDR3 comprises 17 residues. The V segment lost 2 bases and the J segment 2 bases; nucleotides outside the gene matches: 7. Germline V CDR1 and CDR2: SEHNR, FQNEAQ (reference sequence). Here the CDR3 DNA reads TGTGCCAGCAGCTTAAATGGGACAGGGAGTGGCAATCAGCCCCAGCATTTT. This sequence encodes CASSLNGTGSGNQPQHF.

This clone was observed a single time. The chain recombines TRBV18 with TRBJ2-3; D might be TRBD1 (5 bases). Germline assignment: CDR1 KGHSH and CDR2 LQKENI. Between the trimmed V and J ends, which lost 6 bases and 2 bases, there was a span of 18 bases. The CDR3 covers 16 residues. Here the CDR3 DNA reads TGTGCCAGCTCGGAGCAAGGGGTGGGGTCCACAGATACGCAGTATTTT. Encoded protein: CASSEQGVGSTDTQYF. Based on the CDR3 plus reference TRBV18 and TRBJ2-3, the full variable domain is NAGVMQNPRHLVRRRGQEARLRCSPMKGHSHVYWYRQLPEEGLKFMVYLQKENIIDESGMPKERFSAEFPKEGPSILRIQQVVRGDSAAYFCASSEQGVGSTDTQYFGPGTRLTVL.

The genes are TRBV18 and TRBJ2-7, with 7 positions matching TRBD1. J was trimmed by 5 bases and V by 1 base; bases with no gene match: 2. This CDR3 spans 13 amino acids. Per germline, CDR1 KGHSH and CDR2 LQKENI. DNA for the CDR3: TGTGCCAGCTCACCACGCACAGGGGACGAGCAGTACTTC. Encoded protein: CASSPRTGDEQYF.

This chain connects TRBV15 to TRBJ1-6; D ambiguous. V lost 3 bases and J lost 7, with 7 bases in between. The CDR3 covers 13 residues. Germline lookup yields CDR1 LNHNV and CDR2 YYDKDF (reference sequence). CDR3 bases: TGTGCCACCAGCAGGGGCTCCAATTCACCCCTCCACTTT. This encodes CATSRGSNSPLHF.

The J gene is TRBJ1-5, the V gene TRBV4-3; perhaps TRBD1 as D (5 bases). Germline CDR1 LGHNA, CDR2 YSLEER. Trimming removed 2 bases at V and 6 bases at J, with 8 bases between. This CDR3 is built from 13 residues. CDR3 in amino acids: CASSQTRVQPQHF. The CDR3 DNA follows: TGCGCCAGCAGCCAAACCAGGGTTCAGCCCCAGCATTTT.

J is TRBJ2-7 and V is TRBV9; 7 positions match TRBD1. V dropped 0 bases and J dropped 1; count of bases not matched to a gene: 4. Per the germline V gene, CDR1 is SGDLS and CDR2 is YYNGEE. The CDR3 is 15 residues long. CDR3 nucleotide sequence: TGTGCCAGCAGCGTAGTAGGGGACAGTTCCTACGAGCAGTACTTC. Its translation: CASSVVGDSSYEQYF.

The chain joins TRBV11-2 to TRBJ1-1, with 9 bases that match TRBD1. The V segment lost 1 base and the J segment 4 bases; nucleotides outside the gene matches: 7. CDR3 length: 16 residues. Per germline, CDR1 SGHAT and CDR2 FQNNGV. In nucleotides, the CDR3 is TGTGCCAGCAGCTTAGGTGGGACAGGGAGACTCACTGAAGCTTTCTTT. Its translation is CASSLGGTGRLTEAFF.

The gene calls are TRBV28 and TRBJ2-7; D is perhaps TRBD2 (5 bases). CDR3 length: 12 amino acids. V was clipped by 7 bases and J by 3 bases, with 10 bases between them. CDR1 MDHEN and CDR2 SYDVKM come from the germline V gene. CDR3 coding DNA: TGTGCCAGCATGACGGGAAACTACGAGCAGTACTTC. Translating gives CASMTGNYEQYF.

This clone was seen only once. CDR3 residues: CASSQFTVQGNEQFF. CDR3 nucleotides: TGTGCCAGCAGCCAATTCACAGTTCAGGGCAATGAGCAGTTCTTC. This chain connects TRBV16 to TRBJ2-1; tentative D call: TRBD1 (5 bases). CDR1 and CDR2 from the germline V gene are KGHSY and FQNENV. The CDR3 is 15 amino acids. Deletions cut 1 base from V and 6 bases from J, with 13 bases between.

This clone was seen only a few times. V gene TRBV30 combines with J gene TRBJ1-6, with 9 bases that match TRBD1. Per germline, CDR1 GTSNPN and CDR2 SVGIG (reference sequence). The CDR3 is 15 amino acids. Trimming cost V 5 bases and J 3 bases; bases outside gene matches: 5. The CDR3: CAWGGQGSYNSPLHF. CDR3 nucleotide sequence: TGTGCCTGGGGCGGACAGGGGAGCTATAATTCACCCCTCCACTTT.

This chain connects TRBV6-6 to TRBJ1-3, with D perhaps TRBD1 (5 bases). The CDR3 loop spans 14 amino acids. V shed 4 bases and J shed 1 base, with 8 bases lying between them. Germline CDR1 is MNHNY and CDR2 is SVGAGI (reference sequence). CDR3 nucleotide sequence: TGTGCCAGCAGTTCAGGGTCTTCTGGAAACACCATATATTTT. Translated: CASSSGSSGNTIYF.

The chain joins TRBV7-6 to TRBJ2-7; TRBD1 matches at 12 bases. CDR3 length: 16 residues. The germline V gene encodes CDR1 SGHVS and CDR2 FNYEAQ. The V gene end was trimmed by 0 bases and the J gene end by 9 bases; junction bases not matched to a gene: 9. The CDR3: CASSLAGQGATQRQYF. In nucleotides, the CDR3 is TGTGCCAGCAGCTTAGCGGGACAGGGGGCGACTCAACGGCAGTACTTC.